The 27 T cell receptor beta chains below were found in one sample sequenced in a study of HIV-infected patients and healthy controls. TCRdb recomputed calls from the 5' RACE reads with MiXCR, one row per CDR3 protein. Among about 64,000 distinct CDR3 sequences listed, 15% to 20% were seen once. Source material: CD4+ T cells from blood. These receptors originate from a human donor in good health.

This clonotype appeared many times. The chain combines TRBV7-9 with TRBJ1-1; D might be TRBD1 (6 bases). The CDR3 runs 16 residues. CDR1 and CDR2 from the germline V gene are SEHNR and FQNEAQ (reference sequence). V lost 5 bases and J 1 base, leaving 17 bases between the germline ends. CDR3 nucleotides: TGTGCCAGCAGCCCCGTCAGGGGACTCCAGAACACTGAAGCTTTCTTT. It specifies CASSPVRGLQNTEAFF.

On this clonotype: A much larger clone lies one base from this, so it may be a read error. The chain has TRBV20-1 and TRBJ2-3; D remains unclear. V lost 5 bases to trimming and J lost 3 bases, with 12 bases between them. The CDR3 length is 13 residues. CDR1 is DFQATT and CDR2 is SNEGSKA in the germline V gene (reference sequence). Here the CDR3 DNA reads TGCAGTGCTTCGGCTAGTGGTACAGATACGCAGTATTTT. Translating gives CSASASGTDTQYF.

This clonotype showed up just a few times. The rearrangement uses TRBV20-1 and TRBJ2-3; D is perhaps TRBD2 (6 bases). V was pared by 3 bases and J by 8 bases, with 18 bases between. The CDR3 contains 14 residues. The germline gives CDR1 DFQATT, CDR2 SNEGSKA (reference sequence). Here the CDR3 reads CSASLGHSGGTQYF. The CDR3 DNA reads as TGCAGTGCTAGCCTCGGGCATTCCGGGGGTACGCAGTATTTT.

Points on this clonotype: A read error may explain this, as a much larger clone is one base away. In DNA, the CDR3 is TGTGCCAGCAGTTTTGGGCAGACGCACCAAGAGACCCAGTACTTC. It translates to CASSFGQTHQETQYF. The rearrangement links TRBV12-3 or TRBV12-4 to TRBJ2-5; D unclear. CDR3 length: 15 residues. Trimming left V 3 bases short and J 0 bases short, with 11 bases between.

V and J are TRBV4-2 and TRBJ2-1; possible D gene TRBD2, 6 bases. Trimming pared 7 bases from V and 8 bases from J, leaving 15 bases between. The CDR3 covers 13 residues. From germline, CDR1 is LGHNA and CDR2 YNFKEQ. The CDR3 sequence: CASNQEGRDEQFF. DNA of the CDR3: TGTGCCAGCAACCAGGAGGGCCGGGATGAGCAGTTCTTC.

This chain connects TRBV18 to TRBJ1-1, with D possibly TRBD1 on 6 matching bases. The germline gives CDR1 KGHSH, CDR2 LQKENI. This CDR3 region has 15 residues. V gave up 3 bases and J gave up 2 bases, with 13 bases separating them. The CDR3 region has the DNA TGTGCCAGCTCACCGGGAGACAGGAGAAACACTGAAGCTTTCTTT. Protein: CASSPGDRRNTEAFF.

Only a few counts were recorded for this clonotype. The rearrangement joins TRBV12-3 or TRBV12-4 to TRBJ1-4, with unresolved D. V lost 1 base and J 2 bases, leaving 8 bases between the germline ends. This CDR3 comprises 15 residues. Written as DNA, the CDR3 is TGTGCCAGCAGTTTAGAAGCGTTTACTAATGAAAAACTGTTTTTT. Its protein product is CASSLEAFTNEKLFF.

The chain joins TRBV29-1 to TRBJ2-1, with D perhaps TRBD1 or TRBD2 (6 bases each). The CDR3 totals 12 residues. V dropped 3 bases and J dropped 14 bases, with 17 bases sitting between them. The V gene's germline CDR1 is SQVTM and CDR2 ANQGSEA. CDR3 nucleotide sequence: TGCAGCGTTGACTCGGGGGCTAGTGGTGAGTTCTTC. Its protein product is CSVDSGASGEFF.

This clonotype was counted at least ten times. The rearrangement uses TRBV7-9 and TRBJ2-1; TRBD2 is a possible D gene (5 bases). The V end was cut by 1 base, the J end by 6 bases, with 13 bases between. The CDR3 consists of 15 residues. In germline, CDR1 is SEHNR, CDR2 FQNEAQ (reference sequence). CDR3 protein: CASSLGSGPLNEQFF. CDR3 DNA sequence: TGTGCCAGCAGCTTAGGAAGCGGCCCTCTCAATGAGCAGTTCTTC.

This clonotype came up a few times. V is TRBV24-1 and J is TRBJ2-1, with a tentative D call TRBD2 (7 bases). Germline CDR1 is KGHDR and CDR2 is SFDVKD. Deletions cut 7 bases from V and 5 bases from J, with 23 bases between. The CDR3 contains 17 residues. CDR3: CATSRGGGPGVHNEQFF. CDR3 nucleotide sequence: TGTGCCACCAGCAGGGGAGGGGGGCCGGGTGTTCACAATGAGCAGTTCTTC.

This clonotype occurred many times. The CDR3 here is CASSTGQHYEQYF. CDR3 DNA sequence: TGCGCCAGCAGCACCGGACAACACTACGAGCAGTACTTC. V is TRBV5-1 and J is TRBJ2-7; D possibly corresponds to TRBD1 (5 bases). Germline V gene lookup returns CDR1 SGHRS and CDR2 YFSETQ. V was shortened by 4 bases and J by 3 bases, with 11 bases between the two germline ends. There are 13 residues in the CDR3. Variable domain in full (rest from reference TRBV5-1 and TRBJ2-7): KAGVTQTPRYLIKTRGQQVTLSCSPISGHRSVSWYQQTPGQGLQFLFEYFSETQRNKGNFPGRFSGRQFSNSRSEMNVSTLELGDSALYLCASSTGQHYEQYFGPGTRLTVT.

The chain joins TRBV20-1 to TRBJ1-5; no firm D call. V lost 3 bases, J lost 4 bases, and 7 bases lay in between. This CDR3 region has 12 residues. Germline CDR1 reads DFQATT; CDR2 reads SNEGSKA (reference sequence). Here the CDR3 DNA reads TGCAGTGCTAGCCCCGGGAATCAGCCCCAGCATTTT. This encodes CSASPGNQPQHF.

This clonotype was recorded many times. The chain combines TRBV15 with TRBJ1-5; TRBD1 is a possible D gene (5 bases). Germline V lookup: CDR1 LNHNV, CDR2 YYDKDF (reference sequence). The CDR3 has 17 residues. Trimming left V 6 bases short and J 0 bases short, with 18 bases between. The CDR3 nucleotides read TGTGCCACCAGAGACGGAGGTTCCAGGGCTAGCAATCAGCCCCAGCATTTT. Protein product: CATRDGGSRASNQPQHF.

This clonotype was seen a handful of times. The chain uses TRBV29-1 and TRBJ2-1; possible D gene TRBD1, 6 bases. The V end lost 3 bases, the J end lost 5 bases, and 8 bases lay between the germline ends. The CDR3 is made up of 12 amino acids. The germline V gene has CDR1 SQVTM and CDR2 ANQGSEA. In DNA form, the CDR3 reads TGCAGCGTTGACCGACAGGACAATGAGCAGTTCTTC. Translating gives CSVDRQDNEQFF.

This clonotype is medium-sized in the sample. The gene calls are TRBV11-2 and TRBJ2-3; D uncertain. The length of the CDR3 is 11 residues. V was clipped by 3 bases and J by 2 bases, with 0 bases between them. The germline V gene has CDR1 SGHAT and CDR2 FQNNGV. This CDR3 is CASSFTDTQYF. The CDR3 bases are TGTGCCAGCAGCTTCACAGATACGCAGTATTTT.

This chain uses TRBV27 with TRBJ2-1; D perhaps matches TRBD2 (5 bases). There are 20 residues in the CDR3. V lost 4 bases and J 0 bases, leaving 25 bases between the germline ends. The V gene's germline CDR1 is MNHEY and CDR2 SMNVEV (reference sequence). This CDR3 reads CASSSRIGKDFLSSYNEQFF. The DNA for the CDR3 is TGTGCCAGCAGTTCTCGTATCGGAAAGGACTTTTTAAGCTCCTACAATGAGCAGTTCTTC.

This clonotype was detected many times. V gene TRBV5-1 combines with J gene TRBJ2-3, with 8 bases lining up with TRBD1. The CDR3 extends over 14 amino acids. Trimming cost V 4 bases and J 6 bases; bases outside gene matches: 7. Germline lookup yields CDR1 SGHRS and CDR2 YFSETQ. The CDR3 region has the DNA TGCGCCAGCAGCGCTGACAGGGGCGACGATACGCAGTATTTT. Translating it yields CASSADRGDDTQYF.

This sequence joins TRBV12-3 or TRBV12-4 and TRBJ2-3; D may be TRBD2 (7 bases). Trimming cost V 6 bases and J 2 bases, with 15 bases left between them. The CDR3 covers 15 residues. CDR3 DNA sequence: TGTGCCAGCAGCCTCCAGCGGGGACACACAGATACGCAGTATTTT. Its protein product is CASSLQRGHTDTQYF.

The V and J genes are TRBV4-3 and TRBJ1-4, with D unclear. V lost 4 bases to trimming and J lost 5 bases, with 8 bases between them. The CDR3 runs to 13 residues. Germline CDR1 is LGHNA and CDR2 is YSLEER. The CDR3 sequence: CASSPDGNEKLFF. The CDR3 DNA is TGCGCCAGCAGCCCAGACGGGAATGAAAAACTGTTTTTT.

The chain links TRBV7-9 to TRBJ1-6; 7 nucleotides match TRBD1. The V and J ends lost 7 bases and 7 bases, in that order; junction bases with no gene match: 10. The CDR3 sequence is 15 residues long. CDR1 and CDR2 from the germline V gene are SEHNR and FQNEAQ (reference sequence). DNA for the CDR3: TGTGCCAGCAAGCCCCTGACAGGGCAAAATTCACCCCTCCACTTT. Translated: CASKPLTGQNSPLHF.

The genes are TRBV6-6 and TRBJ2-3; 13 bases are a match to TRBD2. The CDR3 extends over 18 amino acids. The germline CDR1 and CDR2 sequences are MNHNY and SVGAGI (reference sequence). With V trimmed by 0 bases and J by 2 bases, 5 bases remained unmatched. CDR3 sequence: CASSYSSGLAGTTDTQYF. The CDR3 DNA sequence: TGTGCCAGCAGTTACTCGTCGGGACTAGCGGGGACCACAGATACGCAGTATTTT.

At least ten counts were recorded for this clonotype. The chain is built from TRBV4-3 and TRBJ1-1, with 7 bases lining up with TRBD1. CDR3 length equals 15 residues. Germline CDR1 and CDR2: LGHNA and YSLEER. After removal of 4 bases from V and 5 bases from J, the junction contained 10 bases not matched to a gene. CDR3 DNA sequence: TGCGCCAGCAGCCCGGACAGGTGGGGAGGGACTGAAGCTTTCTTT. Translated: CASSPDRWGGTEAFF.

This clonotype has just a few counts. The gene calls are TRBV28 and TRBJ1-5; tentatively, D is TRBD1 (6 bases). V gave up 3 bases and J gave up 7 bases, with 19 bases separating them. Germline-derived CDR1 and CDR2 are MDHEN and SYDVKM. This CDR3 has 16 residues. CDR3 region: CASSFAAGGEGQPQHF. The DNA of the CDR3 is TGTGCCAGCAGTTTCGCGGCCGGGGGCGAAGGACAGCCCCAGCATTTT.

To note about this clonotype: A much larger clone lies a single base off, so this may be a read error. The chain is built from TRBV2 and TRBJ2-3, with D hard to call. The CDR3 runs 13 residues. Trimming took off 7 bases at V and 1 base at J, with 9 bases between the two ends. Germline V gives CDR1 SNHLY, CDR2 FYNNEI. Here the CDR3 reads CASNLVGTDTQYF. The CDR3 DNA is TGTGCCAGCAATCTAGTGGGCACAGATACGCAGTATTTT.

This clonotype occurred many times. This chain links TRBV12-3 or TRBV12-4 with TRBJ2-1; TRBD1 is a possible D gene (5 bases). Trimming pared 6 bases from V and 12 bases from J, leaving 12 bases between. This CDR3 has 11 residues. The CDR3 sequence is CASSHRGGQFF. CDR3 in DNA: TGTGCCAGCAGCCATAGGGGTGGGCAGTTCTTC.

This clonotype was seen only a few times. V and J are TRBV9 and TRBJ2-5, with 11 bases matching TRBD1. V lost 4 bases, J lost 3 bases, and 8 bases stayed unmatched. Per the germline V gene, CDR1 is SGDLS and CDR2 is YYNGEE. The CDR3 is made up of 16 amino acids. The CDR3, as DNA: TGTGCCAGCAGCCCACGGACAGGGGGCATTAAAGAGACCCAGTACTTC. Translation gives CASSPRTGGIKETQYF.

This clonotype has more than one count but fewer than ten. V gene TRBV19 combines with J gene TRBJ2-3; the match to TRBD1 covers 7 bases. V lost 6 bases and J lost 2; bases outside the gene matches: 5. Germline V gene lookup returns CDR1 LNHDA and CDR2 SQIVND (reference sequence). The length of the CDR3 is 14 residues. CDR3 DNA: TGTGCCAGTAGCCCCGACAGGGCCACAGATACGCAGTATTTT. It codes for CASSPDRATDTQYF.